This T cell receptor beta chain was retrieved from a study of identical twins. In TCRdb, the 5' RACE reads were re-called with MiXCR into one record per CDR3 protein. The table has about 530,000 distinct CDR3 sequences, roughly 15% seen once; the top ten hold roughly 0.46%. Study-wide results and limits: The study found excess low generation probability among twin-shared out-of-frame alpha sequences.

This CDR3 is 11 amino acids long. The germline V and J ends were trimmed by 3 bases and 9 bases, with 11 bases remaining between them. Germline-derived CDR1 and CDR2 are DFQATT and SNEGSKA (reference sequence). This clonotype was counted a few times. Its antigen is as yet unknown. This same sample was also part of a study on yellow fever vaccine responses in identical twins. That paper notes: Each twin's T cell response to the vaccine was reported to look partly convergent and partly personalized.

The sequence was obtained from a woman aged 18-29 years in good health. Sequencing was performed on CD4+ T cells sorted from blood. The rearrangement uses TRBV20-1 and TRBJ2-5; D gene unclear. CDR3 sequence reads: CSASSSGAQYF. The CDR3 DNA reads TGCAGTGCTAGTTCCTCCGGAGCCCAGTACTTC.